This TCR beta chain is drawn from a study of T cell clones after liver transplantation. At the level of the study: Three of eight recipients were HCV-positive; others had non-autoimmune, non-viral indications. Without induction therapy, subjects received standard immunosuppression until 12-24 months post-transplant. Tolerant meant at least one year fully off immunosuppression without liver enzymes above twice normal. Timepoints were pre-transplant, pre-withdrawal, and after withdrawal was completed or failed.

TCRdb's table, derived via immunoSEQ multiplex PCR, lists solely in-frame clones and lacks some. Among roughly 80,000 clones listed, 82% were seen once. Trimming shortened V by 2 bases and J by 2 bases, and 18 bases separated the two germline ends. Germline values: CDR1 MNHNS, CDR2 SASEGT. The CDR3 has 18 residues. In this sample, this clone turned up once. The receptor's source is a human patient who received a liver transplant. Among the T cells, some may be from the graft donor. The sequences come from CD4+ T cells from blood, collected approximately 45 months after liver transplant. The V call is TRBV6-1, the J call TRBJ2-2, with D perhaps being TRBD1 or TRBD2 (5 bases each). The DNA of the CDR3 is TGTGCCAGCAGTGAATTTTTGACCGGGACGCTAAACACCGGGGAGCTGTTTTTT. Its translation: CASSEFLTGTLNTGELFF.